This entry lists 11 T cell receptor beta chains sequenced from one sample in a study of shared clonotypes between healthy human individuals. CD45RO-negative, CCR7-positively selected cells formed the naive CD8 fraction, excluding terminally differentiated effector memory CD45RA+ cells. Clones were sequenced by immunoSEQ multiplex PCR, and TCRdb holds only the in-frame ones, with some missing. Here the sample spans 550,000 to 600,000 clones, 95% to 98% being singletons. Specimen: naive CD8+ T cells sorted from blood. The receptors were sampled from a man aged 25 to 45 in good health.

The chain uses TRBV18 and TRBJ1-2, with no clear D. The length of the CDR3 is 15 residues. The V end lost 0 bases, the J end lost 4 bases, and 12 bases lay between the germline ends. Germline assignment: CDR1 KGHSH and CDR2 LQKENI. The chain's CDR3 is CASSPPGEYIYGYTF. Written as DNA, the CDR3 is TGTGCCAGCTCACCACCGGGAGAGTACATCTATGGCTACACCTTC.

The CDR3: CASSPDAPEQFF. CDR3 DNA sequence: TGCGCCAGCAGCCCTGACGCACCGGAGCAGTTCTTC. This chain uses TRBV5-1 with TRBJ2-1; D uncertain. The germline V gene has CDR1 SGHRS and CDR2 YFSETQ. The CDR3 is 12 residues long. The V and J ends lost 4 bases and 10 bases respectively, with 12 bases between them.

This sequence joins TRBV7-2 and TRBJ2-3, with TRBD1 identical over 7 bases. This CDR3 is 17 amino acids long. The ends lost 5 bases at V and 2 bases at J; junction bases unmatched: 13. The germline V gene has CDR1 SGHTA and CDR2 FQGNSA. In DNA, the CDR3 is TGTGCCAGCAGCCTCCCAACGGGACAGCGCTACACAGATACGCAGTATTTT. The encoded protein is CASSLPTGQRYTDTQYF.

The CDR3 reads CASSSPRSEATNEKLFF. DNA of the CDR3: TGTGCCAGCAGCTCACCTCGATCGGAAGCAACTAATGAAAAACTGTTTTTT. The chain recombines TRBV7-9 with TRBJ1-4; D call uncertain. The V and J ends lost 4 bases and 0 bases respectively, with 15 bases between them. The germline CDR1 and CDR2 sequences are SEHNR and FQNEAQ (reference sequence). The CDR3 runs to 17 residues.

This clone was observed once. This sequence joins TRBV4-3 and TRBJ1-2; weak D call: TRBD1 (5 bases). Germline V CDR1 and CDR2: LGHNA, YSLEER. The ends were cut back, 4 bases at V and 4 bases at J, with 13 bases in the middle. This CDR3 contains 14 residues. The CDR3 coding sequence is TGCGCCAGCAGCCCAAGCGCCGGGGGCTATGGCTACACCTTC. Residues: CASSPSAGGYGYTF.

The chain employs TRBV10-1 and TRBJ1-1, with 7 bases that match TRBD1. The CDR3 has 14 residues. Germline V gives CDR1 WNHNN, CDR2 SYGVQD (reference sequence). V trimming: 3 bases; J trimming: 5 bases; junction bases outside the gene matches: 6. As DNA, the CDR3 is TGCGCCAGCAGTGACCACAGGGGAGTGACTGAAGCTTTCTTT. It yields the protein CASSDHRGVTEAFF.

This rearrangement joins TRBV27 to TRBJ2-7; tentative D call: TRBD1 (6 bases). The CDR3 is made up of 12 amino acids. The V end was cut by 5 bases, the J end by 6 bases, with 11 bases between. Germline V gene sequence: CDR1 MNHEY, CDR2 SMNVEV (reference sequence). The CDR3 nucleotides read TGTGCCAGCAGTACAGGGTCGGGCGAGCAGTACTTC. This encodes CASSTGSGEQYF.

As regards this clone: The same CDR3 arises from other DNA sequences in this sample as well. J is TRBJ2-7 and V is TRBV7-6; 8 positions match TRBD1. This CDR3 is built from 14 residues. Trimming cost V 4 bases and J 1 base; bases outside gene matches: 3. Germline lookup yields CDR1 SGHVS and CDR2 FNYEAQ. CDR3 amino acids: CASSSGDRSYEQYF. CDR3 in DNA: TGTGCCAGCAGCTCTGGGGACAGGTCCTACGAGCAGTACTTC.

This rearrangement joins TRBV5-1 to TRBJ2-1; D tentatively reads TRBD1 or TRBD2 (5 bases each). Trimming removed 0 bases from V and 8 bases from J, with 15 bases in between. The CDR3 is made up of 15 amino acids. Germline CDR1 reads SGHRS; CDR2 reads YFSETQ. The CDR3 DNA reads TGCGCCAGCAGCTTGGAAAATCAGGGTAGCGATGAGCAGTTCTTC. Its protein is CASSLENQGSDEQFF.

J is TRBJ1-4 and V is TRBV2; D might be TRBD1 (6 bases). The germline V and J ends were trimmed by 6 bases and 4 bases, with 15 bases remaining between them. Germline assignment: CDR1 SNHLY and CDR2 FYNNEI. This CDR3 has 15 amino acids. The CDR3 bases are TGTGCCAGCAGGCCTGGGGCAGGGGTTAATGAAAAACTGTTTTTT. Its translation: CASRPGAGVNEKLFF.

The V call is TRBV5-4, the J call TRBJ2-2; 7 nucleotides match TRBD1. The CDR3 sequence is 15 residues long. V lost 5 bases, J lost 7 bases, and 11 bases stayed unmatched. Per germline, CDR1 SGHNT and CDR2 YYREEE (reference sequence). The CDR3 spells CASRTIDRANGELFF. For the CDR3, the DNA is TGTGCCAGCAGAACCATCGACAGGGCGAACGGGGAGCTGTTTTTT.